The 27 T cell receptor beta chains presented below share a single source sample, sequenced in a study of CD8 T cells in Susac syndrome. Random hexamers served to reverse transcribe roughly 0.45 to 1 ug RNA. TCRdb processed the immunoSEQ multiplex PCR reads anew with MiXCR; each CDR3 protein has one entry. This table holds roughly 190,000 distinct CDR3 sequences, 93% found once. Sequencing was performed on CD4+ T cells from PBMCs. Receptors were obtained from a human donor in good health.

The sample holds a few counts of this clonotype. The V and J genes are TRBV28 and TRBJ2-7; D is unclear. CDR1 is MDHEN, CDR2 SYDVKM, per germline. Trimming shortened V by 4 bases and J by 3 bases, and 4 bases separated the two germline ends. The CDR3 is 11 amino acids. In DNA form, the CDR3 reads TGTGCCAGCAGTTCCCACTACGAGCAGTACGTC. This sequence encodes CASSSHYEQYV.

The V gene is TRBV28, the J gene TRBJ1-1; D remains ambiguous. The V gene's germline CDR1 is MDHEN and CDR2 SYDVKM. The CDR3 sequence is 14 residues long. V dropped 1 base and J dropped 1 base, with 7 bases sitting between them. CDR3: CASSLSGRNTEAFF. Here the CDR3 DNA reads TGTGCCAGCAGTTTATCGGGGAGGAACACTGAAGCTTTCTTT.

The chain uses TRBV6-1 and TRBJ1-2; 8 nucleotides align to TRBD1. The CDR3 length is 15 residues. With V trimmed by 4 bases and J by 5 bases, 9 bases remained unmatched. CDR1 is MNHNS and CDR2 is SASEGT in the germline V gene. Here the CDR3 DNA reads TGTGCCAGCAGTGGGCGGACAGGGTTTGTTTATGGCTACACCTTC. Its protein product is CASSGRTGFVYGYTF.

J is TRBJ2-7 and V is TRBV5-1; 9 bases match TRBD1. V trimming: 4 bases; J trimming: 6 bases; junction bases outside the gene matches: 11. Germline V lookup: CDR1 SGHRS, CDR2 YFSETQ. This CDR3 region has 15 residues. The CDR3 loop reads CASSPQGTGWAEQYF. In DNA form, the CDR3 reads TGCGCCAGCAGCCCGCAAGGGACAGGGTGGGCCGAGCAGTACTTC.

J is TRBJ1-4 and V is TRBV15; D not resolved. CDR1 and CDR2 from the germline V gene are LNHNV and YYDKDF (reference sequence). The V end lost 0 bases, the J end lost 7 bases, and 9 bases lay between the germline ends. The CDR3 is 14 amino acids. The CDR3 loop reads CATSREPDFEKLFF. Written as DNA, the CDR3 is TGTGCCACCAGCAGAGAGCCAGATTTTGAAAAACTGTTTTTT.

V usage is TRBV3-1 and J usage is TRBJ2-5, with 8 bases fitting TRBD2. V lost 0 bases and J lost 1; bases outside the gene matches: 7. The CDR3 spans 17 residues. Germline V gene data show CDR1 as LGHDT and CDR2 as YNNKEL (reference sequence). CDR3 sequence (DNA): TGTGCCAGCAGCCAAGATCCACCGGGGGGGCCCCAAGAGACCCAGTACTTC. Amino acids: CASSQDPPGGPQETQYF.

This chain joins TRBV28 and TRBJ1-5, with D unresolved. The CDR3 contains 15 residues. The V gene's germline CDR1 is MDHEN and CDR2 SYDVKM. Trimming stripped 6 bases from V and 0 bases from J, with 12 bases between. The DNA for the CDR3 is TGTGCCAGCAGCCCCCATGAGGGTAGCAATCAGCCCCAGCATTTT. It codes for CASSPHEGSNQPQHF.

Only one count was recorded for this clonotype. The chain combines TRBV20-1 with TRBJ1-1; 10 nucleotides line up with TRBD1. The CDR3 runs 14 residues. The trim removed 1 base at V and 8 bases at J, leaving 7 bases unmatched. The germline V gene encodes CDR1 DFQATT and CDR2 SNEGSKA (reference sequence). CDR3 residues: CSARAGTGVPEAFF. The CDR3 DNA sequence: TGCAGTGCTAGAGCCGGGACAGGGGTGCCCGAAGCTTTCTTT.

The gene calls are TRBV20-1 and TRBJ1-2; D might be TRBD1 (5 bases). Germline assignment: CDR1 DFQATT and CDR2 SNEGSKA (reference sequence). Trimming left V 3 bases short and J 2 bases short, with 7 bases between. The CDR3 covers 12 residues. CDR3 protein: CSARWGNYGYTF. Written as DNA, the CDR3 is TGCAGTGCTAGGTGGGGGAACTATGGCTACACCTTC.

The chain employs TRBV20-1 and TRBJ2-7, with D unclear. The CDR3 has 14 residues. Germline loops: CDR1 DFQATT, CDR2 SNEGSKA (reference sequence). Between the trimmed V and J ends, which lost 0 bases and 3 bases, there was a span of 12 bases. The CDR3: CSARDRARVYEQYV. DNA for the CDR3: TGCAGTGCTAGAGATCGGGCCCGGGTCTACGAGCAGTACGTC.

Worth noting for this clonotype: An end of the junction differs from the germline gene, which may be a read error. V usage is TRBV14 and J usage is TRBJ2-5; 10 nucleotides line up with TRBD1. The CDR3 contains 15 residues. From germline, CDR1 is SGHDN and CDR2 FVKESK. DNA for the CDR3: TGTGCCAGCAGCAAAGACAGGGGGCTTCAAGAGACCCAGTACTTC. Amino acids: CASSKDRGLQETQYF.

J is TRBJ1-5 and V is TRBV29-1; D unclear. Trimming shortened V by 3 bases and J by 4 bases, and 10 bases separated the two germline ends. The CDR3 runs to 13 residues. Germline V gene sequence: CDR1 SQVTM, CDR2 ANQGSEA. For the CDR3, the DNA is TGCAGCGTTGACCCCGGTGGGAATCAGCCCCAGCATTTT. It yields the protein CSVDPGGNQPQHF.

This clonotype was detected only once. The CDR3 here is CASKGQRTKKYF. In DNA form, the CDR3 reads TGTGCCAGCAAAGGACAGCGCACGAAGAAGTACTTC. The chain links TRBV28 to TRBJ2-7; perhaps TRBD1 as D (6 bases). The germline V and J ends were trimmed by 7 bases and 11 bases, with 18 bases remaining between them. The CDR3 totals 12 residues. CDR1 is MDHEN, CDR2 SYDVKM, per germline.

This clonotype was observed once. The chain links TRBV28 to TRBJ1-2; D is unclear. V lost 6 bases and J lost 0, with 14 bases in between. The germline V gene encodes CDR1 MDHEN and CDR2 SYDVKM. This CDR3 is 15 amino acids long. In DNA form, the CDR3 reads TGTGCCAGCAGCACCTTCTGGGGTCCTAACTATGGCTACACCTTC. Protein sequence: CASSTFWGPNYGYTF.

This chain joins TRBV6-1 and TRBJ1-1, with D possibly being TRBD1 (5 bases). Germline V CDR1 and CDR2: MNHNS, SASEGT. The CDR3 consists of 13 residues. The germline V and J ends were trimmed by 3 bases and 0 bases, with 5 bases remaining between them. Here the CDR3 reads CASSEGLNTEAFF. CDR3 DNA: TGTGCCAGCAGTGAGGGACTGAACACTGAAGCTTTCTTT.

The chain employs TRBV2 and TRBJ2-7, with 11 bases aligning to TRBD1. This CDR3 has 14 amino acids. V shed 4 bases, J shed 7 bases, and the junction held 6 bases outside the gene matches. Germline lookup yields CDR1 SNHLY and CDR2 FYNNEI. The CDR3 here is CASSVLGTGGEQYV. DNA of the CDR3: TGTGCCAGCAGTGTATTGGGGACAGGGGGGGAGCAGTACGTC.

This clonotype has only a few counts. This chain uses TRBV29-1 with TRBJ2-7, with a weak D call TRBD2 (6 bases). The CDR3 length is 11 residues. V lost 6 bases and J 3 bases, leaving 9 bases between the germline ends. In germline, CDR1 is SQVTM, CDR2 ANQGSEA. The CDR3 loop reads CSVGTFYEQYF. CDR3 coding DNA: TGCAGCGTCGGGACTTTCTACGAGCAGTACTTC.

This rearrangement joins TRBV5-4 to TRBJ2-1, with D possibly being TRBD1 or TRBD2 (5 bases each). The ends were cut back, 0 bases at V and 4 bases at J, with 14 bases in the middle. In germline, CDR1 is SGHNT, CDR2 YYREEE (reference sequence). This CDR3 has 16 residues. The chain's CDR3 is CASSLEGRRGYNEQFF. CDR3 nucleotide sequence: TGTGCCAGCAGCTTGGAGGGGAGAAGAGGGTACAATGAGCAGTTCTTC.

V is TRBV12-3 or TRBV12-4 and J is TRBJ1-6; TRBD1 is a possible D gene (5 bases). The CDR3 loop spans 14 amino acids. The V and J ends lost 1 base and 14 bases respectively, with 15 bases between them. CDR3 region: CASSLVGGHQALHF. In nucleotides, the CDR3 is TGTGCCAGCAGTTTAGTGGGGGGTCATCAGGCCCTCCACTTT.

In DNA, the CDR3 is TGTGCCAGCTTAGACAGCCTCGGGTCTAAGACCCAGCATTTT. It codes for CASLDSLGSKTQHF. This rearrangement joins TRBV28 to TRBJ1-5; a weak D match, TRBD1 (5 bases). CDR1 and CDR2 from the germline V gene are MDHEN and SYDVKM. V lost 8 bases, J lost 11 bases, and 22 bases lay in between. The CDR3 consists of 14 residues.

The chain combines TRBV7-9 with TRBJ2-1; a possible D gene is TRBD2 (6 bases). The CDR3 runs to 15 residues. Trimming shortened V by 2 bases and J by 1 base, and 9 bases separated the two germline ends. Germline V gene sequence: CDR1 SEHNR, CDR2 FQNEAQ (reference sequence). CDR3 coding DNA: TGTGCCAGCAGCTTACGGAGGGGTTCCTACAATGAGCAGTTCTTC. Residues: CASSLRRGSYNEQFF. The complete variable domain, with remaining parts taken from reference TRBV7-9 and TRBJ2-1, reads DTGVSQNPRHKITKRGQNVTFRCDPISEHNRLYWYRQTLGQGPEFLTYFQNEAQLEKSRLLSDRFSAERPKGSFSTLEIQRTEQGDSAMYLCASSLRRGSYNEQFFGPGTRLTVL.

Only one count was recorded for this clonotype. V and J are TRBV2 and TRBJ2-5; either TRBD1 or TRBD2 may fit D (5 bases each). In germline, CDR1 is SNHLY, CDR2 FYNNEI. This CDR3 spans 15 amino acids. Trimming took off 8 bases at V and 7 bases at J, with 23 bases between the two ends. The chain's CDR3 is CASESGRALRGTQYF. In DNA, the CDR3 is TGTGCCAGCGAGTCGGGCAGGGCGCTTCGGGGGACCCAGTACTTC.

The rearrangement joins TRBV12-3 or TRBV12-4 to TRBJ2-3, with D possibly matching TRBD2 (5 bases). Between the trimmed V and J ends, which lost 3 bases and 5 bases, there was a span of 15 bases. The CDR3 consists of 15 residues. The CDR3 loop reads CASSFEGAPGDTQYF. The CDR3, as DNA: TGTGCCAGCAGTTTTGAGGGCGCCCCGGGAGATACGCAGTATTTT.

A single count supports this clonotype. The chain uses TRBV18 and TRBJ2-3; D unresolved. Trimming cost V 3 bases and J 0 bases, with 7 bases left between them. The germline CDR1 and CDR2 sequences are KGHSH and LQKENI. This CDR3 has 14 residues. The CDR3 protein is CASSPTASTDTQYF. The CDR3 bases are TGTGCCAGCTCACCCACTGCTAGCACAGATACGCAGTATTTT. The full variable domain, completed using reference TRBV18 and TRBJ2-3, is NAGVMQNPRHLVRRRGQEARLRCSPMKGHSHVYWYRQLPEEGLKFMVYLQKENIIDESGMPKERFSAEFPKEGPSILRIQQVVRGDSAAYFCASSPTASTDTQYFGPGTRLTVL.

The J gene is TRBJ1-2, the V gene TRBV19, with TRBD1 matching over 7 bases. The CDR3 is 14 amino acids. V shed 5 bases, J shed 7 bases, and the junction held 10 bases outside the gene matches. Germline V gene lookup returns CDR1 LNHDA and CDR2 SQIVND (reference sequence). The CDR3 loop is CASSARDRGGGYTF. The DNA of the CDR3 is TGTGCCAGTAGTGCCCGGGACAGAGGAGGTGGCTACACCTTC. The full variable domain, completed using reference TRBV19 and TRBJ1-2, is DGGITQSPKYLFRKEGQNVTLSCEQNLNHDAMYWYRQDPGQGLRLIYYSQIVNDFQKGDIAEGYSVSREKKESFPLTVTSAQKNPTAFYLCASSARDRGGGYTFGSGTRLTVV.

The J gene is TRBJ2-1, the V gene TRBV19; perhaps TRBD1 as D (6 bases). This CDR3 has 15 residues. V lost 9 bases, J lost 1 base, and 16 bases lay in between. Germline CDR1 LNHDA, CDR2 SQIVND (reference sequence). CDR3 amino acids: CASRQRGGSYNEQFF. As DNA, the CDR3 is TGTGCCAGCCGGCAGAGAGGGGGTTCCTACAATGAGCAGTTCTTC.

This chain joins TRBV12-3 or TRBV12-4 and TRBJ2-4; D gene ambiguous. V lost 1 base and J lost 0, with 10 bases in between. The CDR3 consists of 16 residues. CDR3 nucleotides: TGTGCCAGCAGTTTAGGTCCAATCATAGCCAAAAACATTCAGTACTTC. Residues: CASSLGPIIAKNIQYF.